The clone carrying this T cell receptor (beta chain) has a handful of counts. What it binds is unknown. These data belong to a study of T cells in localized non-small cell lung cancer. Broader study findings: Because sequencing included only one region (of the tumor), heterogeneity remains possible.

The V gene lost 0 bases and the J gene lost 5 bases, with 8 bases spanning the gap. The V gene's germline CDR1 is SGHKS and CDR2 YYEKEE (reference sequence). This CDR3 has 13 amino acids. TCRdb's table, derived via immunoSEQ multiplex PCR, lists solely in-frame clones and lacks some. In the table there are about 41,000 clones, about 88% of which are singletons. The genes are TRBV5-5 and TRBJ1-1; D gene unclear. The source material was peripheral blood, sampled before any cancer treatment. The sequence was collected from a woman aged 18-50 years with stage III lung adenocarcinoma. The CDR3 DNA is TGTGCCAGCAGCTTGGTTGTGGGAACTGAAGCTTTCTTT. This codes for CASSLVVGTEAFF. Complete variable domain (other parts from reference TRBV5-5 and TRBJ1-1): DAGVTQSPTHLIKTRGQQVTLRCSPISGHKSVSWYQQVLGQGPQFIFQYYEKEERGRGNFPDRFSARQFPNYSSELNVNALLLGDSALYLCASSLVVGTEAFFGQGTRLTVV.